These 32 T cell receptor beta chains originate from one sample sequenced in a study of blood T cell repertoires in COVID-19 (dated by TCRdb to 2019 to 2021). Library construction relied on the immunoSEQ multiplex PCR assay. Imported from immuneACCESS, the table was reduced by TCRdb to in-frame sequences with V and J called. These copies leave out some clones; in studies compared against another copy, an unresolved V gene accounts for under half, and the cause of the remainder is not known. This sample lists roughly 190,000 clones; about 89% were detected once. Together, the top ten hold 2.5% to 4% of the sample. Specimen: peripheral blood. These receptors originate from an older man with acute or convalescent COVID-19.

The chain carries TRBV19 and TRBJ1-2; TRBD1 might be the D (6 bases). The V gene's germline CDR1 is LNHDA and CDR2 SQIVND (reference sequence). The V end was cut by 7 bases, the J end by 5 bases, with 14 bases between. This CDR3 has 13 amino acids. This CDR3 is CASNKRQGYGYTF. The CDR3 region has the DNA TGTGCCAGTAATAAAAGGCAGGGGTATGGCTACACCTTC.

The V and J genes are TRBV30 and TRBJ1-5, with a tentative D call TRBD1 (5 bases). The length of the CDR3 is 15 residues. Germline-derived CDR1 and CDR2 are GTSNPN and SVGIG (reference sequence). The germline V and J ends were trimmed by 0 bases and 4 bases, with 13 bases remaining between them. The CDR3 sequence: CAWSVGGAGNQPQHF. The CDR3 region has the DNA TGTGCCTGGAGTGTAGGAGGGGCTGGGAATCAGCCCCAGCATTTT.

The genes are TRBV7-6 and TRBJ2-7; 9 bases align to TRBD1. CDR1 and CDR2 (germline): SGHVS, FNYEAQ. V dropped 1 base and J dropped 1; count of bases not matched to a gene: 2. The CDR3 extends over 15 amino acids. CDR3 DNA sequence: TGTGCCAGCAGCTTAGGAGGGACAGGGTCCTACGAGCAGTACTTC. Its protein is CASSLGGTGSYEQYF.

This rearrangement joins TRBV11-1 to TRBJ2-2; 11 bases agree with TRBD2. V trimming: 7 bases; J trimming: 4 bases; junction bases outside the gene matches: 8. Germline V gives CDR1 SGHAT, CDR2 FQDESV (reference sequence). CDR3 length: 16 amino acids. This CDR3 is CASNLGLAGGTGELFF. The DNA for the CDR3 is TGTGCCAGCAATCTGGGGCTAGCGGGAGGCACCGGGGAGCTGTTTTTT.

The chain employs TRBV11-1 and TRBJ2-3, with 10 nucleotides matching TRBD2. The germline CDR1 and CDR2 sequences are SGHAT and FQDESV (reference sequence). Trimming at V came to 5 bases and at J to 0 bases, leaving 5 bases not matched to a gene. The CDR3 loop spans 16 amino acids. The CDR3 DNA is TGTGCCAGCAGCATATTAGCGGGAGGAAGCACAGATACGCAGTATTTT. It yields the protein CASSILAGGSTDTQYF.

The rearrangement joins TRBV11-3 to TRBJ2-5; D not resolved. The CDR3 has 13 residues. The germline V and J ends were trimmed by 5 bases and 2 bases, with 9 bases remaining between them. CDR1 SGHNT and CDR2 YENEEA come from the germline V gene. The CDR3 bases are TGTGCCAGCAGCCCCCGCGATCAAGAGACCCAGTACTTC. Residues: CASSPRDQETQYF.

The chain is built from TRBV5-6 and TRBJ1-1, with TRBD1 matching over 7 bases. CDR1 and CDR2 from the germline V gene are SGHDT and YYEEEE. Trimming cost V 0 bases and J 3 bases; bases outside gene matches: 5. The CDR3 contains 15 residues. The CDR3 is CASSLEGARDTEAFF. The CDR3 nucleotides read TGTGCCAGCAGCTTGGAGGGGGCGAGGGACACTGAAGCTTTCTTT.

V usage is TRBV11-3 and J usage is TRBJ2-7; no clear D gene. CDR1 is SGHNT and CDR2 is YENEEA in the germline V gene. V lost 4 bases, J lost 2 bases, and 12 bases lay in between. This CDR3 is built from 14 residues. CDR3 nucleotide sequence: TGTGCCAGCAGCTCCTTTACTGCCCCCTACGAGCAGTACTTC. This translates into CASSSFTAPYEQYF.

The CDR3 protein is CAIGQGGGGYTF. The CDR3 bases are TGTGCCATCGGACAGGGAGGAGGAGGCTACACCTTC. The rearrangement joins TRBV10-3 to TRBJ1-2; 8 nucleotides line up with TRBD1. The CDR3 runs to 12 residues. J gave up 8 bases and V 8 bases, and 7 bases lay outside the gene matches. CDR1 is ENHRY and CDR2 is SYGVKD in the germline V gene.

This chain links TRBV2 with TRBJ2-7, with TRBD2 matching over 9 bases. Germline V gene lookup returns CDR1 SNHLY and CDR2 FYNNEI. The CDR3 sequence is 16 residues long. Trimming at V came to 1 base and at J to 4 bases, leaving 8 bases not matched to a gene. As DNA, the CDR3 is TGTGCCAGCAGTGAAGGGAGTGCGGGAGGGCCTTACGAGCAGTACTTC. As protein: CASSEGSAGGPYEQYF. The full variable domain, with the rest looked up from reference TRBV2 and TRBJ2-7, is EPEVTQTPSHQVTQMGQEVILRCVPISNHLYFYWYRQILGQKVEFLVSFYNNEISEKSEIFDDQFSVERPDGSNFTLKIRSTKLEDSAMYFCASSEGSAGGPYEQYFGPGTRLTVT.

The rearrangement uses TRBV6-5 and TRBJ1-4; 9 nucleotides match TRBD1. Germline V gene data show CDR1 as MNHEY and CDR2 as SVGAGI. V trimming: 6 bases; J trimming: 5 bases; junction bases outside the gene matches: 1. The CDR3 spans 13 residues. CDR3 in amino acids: CASSGTGNEKLFF. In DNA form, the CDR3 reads TGTGCCAGCAGCGGGACAGGGAATGAAAAACTGTTTTTT.

The CDR3: CASSDRGGSPLHF. The DNA of the CDR3 is TGTGCCAGCAGCGACAGGGGAGGCTCACCCCTCCACTTT. The rearrangement joins TRBV2 to TRBJ1-6; 8 bases are shared with TRBD1. Germline assignment: CDR1 SNHLY and CDR2 FYNNEI. V was clipped by 6 bases and J by 10 bases; unmatched bases: 5. There are 13 residues in the CDR3.

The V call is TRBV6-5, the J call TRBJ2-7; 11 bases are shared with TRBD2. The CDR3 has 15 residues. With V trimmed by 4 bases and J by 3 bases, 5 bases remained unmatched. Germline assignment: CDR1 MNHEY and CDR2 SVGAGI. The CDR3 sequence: CASSSPGTSGYEQYF. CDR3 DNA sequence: TGTGCCAGCAGTTCTCCCGGGACTAGCGGCTACGAGCAGTACTTC.

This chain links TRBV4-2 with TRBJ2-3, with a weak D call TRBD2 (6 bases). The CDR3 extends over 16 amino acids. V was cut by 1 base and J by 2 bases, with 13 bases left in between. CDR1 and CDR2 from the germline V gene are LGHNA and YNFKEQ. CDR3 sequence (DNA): TGTGCCAGCAGCCAAGTGTTAGCGGCTCCCACAGATACGCAGTATTTT. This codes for CASSQVLAAPTDTQYF.

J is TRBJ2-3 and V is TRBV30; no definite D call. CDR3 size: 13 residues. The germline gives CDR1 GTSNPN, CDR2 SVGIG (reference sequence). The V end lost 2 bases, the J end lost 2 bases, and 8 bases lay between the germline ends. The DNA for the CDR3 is TGTGCCTGGAGTTTCTCTAACACAGATACGCAGTATTTT. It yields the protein CAWSFSNTDTQYF.

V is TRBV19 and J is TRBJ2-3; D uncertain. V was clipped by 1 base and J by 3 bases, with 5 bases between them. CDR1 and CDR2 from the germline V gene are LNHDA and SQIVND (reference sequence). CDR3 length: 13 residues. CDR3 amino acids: CASSIVQTDTQYF. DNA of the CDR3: TGTGCCAGTAGTATAGTACAGACAGATACGCAGTATTTT.

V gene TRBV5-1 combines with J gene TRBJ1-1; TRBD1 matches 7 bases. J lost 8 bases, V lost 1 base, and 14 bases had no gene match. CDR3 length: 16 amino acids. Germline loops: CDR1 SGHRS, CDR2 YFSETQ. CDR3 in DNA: TGCGCCAGCAGCTTGTCCCCCACACAGGGGCAGAGGGAAGCTTTCTTT. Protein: CASSLSPTQGQREAFF.

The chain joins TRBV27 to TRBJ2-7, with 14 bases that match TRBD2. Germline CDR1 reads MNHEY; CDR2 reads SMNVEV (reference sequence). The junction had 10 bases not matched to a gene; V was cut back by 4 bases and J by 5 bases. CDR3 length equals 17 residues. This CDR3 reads CASSSQTSGGVLNEQYF. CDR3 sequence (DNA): TGTGCCAGCAGTTCCCAGACTAGCGGGGGGGTTTTGAACGAGCAGTACTTC.

Here the CDR3 reads CASSSKDRGHTEAFF. The CDR3 region has the DNA TGTGCCAGCAGCTCCAAGGACAGGGGGCACACTGAAGCTTTCTTT. The rearrangement links TRBV13 to TRBJ1-1, with TRBD1 identical over 11 bases. Per germline, CDR1 PRHDT and CDR2 FYEKMQ (reference sequence). V lost 4 bases and J lost 3; bases outside the gene matches: 4. The CDR3 is made up of 15 amino acids.

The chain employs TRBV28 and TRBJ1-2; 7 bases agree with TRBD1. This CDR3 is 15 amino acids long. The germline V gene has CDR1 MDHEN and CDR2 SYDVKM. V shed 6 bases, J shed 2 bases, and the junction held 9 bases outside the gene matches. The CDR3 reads CASSSPGQQNYGYTF. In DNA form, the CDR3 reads TGTGCCAGCAGCTCCCCGGGACAGCAAAACTATGGCTACACCTTC.

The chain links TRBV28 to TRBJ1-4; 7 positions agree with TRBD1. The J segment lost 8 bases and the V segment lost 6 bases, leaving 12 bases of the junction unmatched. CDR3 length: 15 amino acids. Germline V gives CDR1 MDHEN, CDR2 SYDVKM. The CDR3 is CASSLGQDVREKLFF. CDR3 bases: TGTGCCAGCAGCCTCGGACAGGACGTAAGGGAAAAACTGTTTTTT.

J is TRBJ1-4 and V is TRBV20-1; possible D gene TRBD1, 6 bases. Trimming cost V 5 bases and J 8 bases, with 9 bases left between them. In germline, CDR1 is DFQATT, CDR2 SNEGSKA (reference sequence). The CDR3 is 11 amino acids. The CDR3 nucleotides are TGCAGTGCTGTCACAGGGGAAAAACTGTTTTTT. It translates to CSAVTGEKLFF.

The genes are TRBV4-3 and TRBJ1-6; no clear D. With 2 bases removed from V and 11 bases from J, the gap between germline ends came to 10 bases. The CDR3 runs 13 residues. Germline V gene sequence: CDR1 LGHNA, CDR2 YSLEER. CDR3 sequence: CASSQPHPAPLHF. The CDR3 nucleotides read TGCGCCAGCAGCCAACCGCACCCGGCACCCCTCCACTTT.

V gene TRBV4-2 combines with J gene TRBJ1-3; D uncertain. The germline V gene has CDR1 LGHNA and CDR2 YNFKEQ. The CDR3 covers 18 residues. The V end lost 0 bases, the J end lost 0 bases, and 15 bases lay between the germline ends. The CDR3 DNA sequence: TGTGCCAGCAGCCAAGACGAAAATCTACAGAGCTCTGGAAACACCATATATTTT. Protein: CASSQDENLQSSGNTIYF.

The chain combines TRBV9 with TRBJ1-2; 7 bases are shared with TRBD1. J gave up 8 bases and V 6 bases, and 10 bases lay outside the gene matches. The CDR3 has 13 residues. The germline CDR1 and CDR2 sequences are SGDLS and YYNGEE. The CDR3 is CASNKGAQGGYTF. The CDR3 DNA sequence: TGTGCCAGCAACAAGGGGGCGCAGGGCGGCTACACCTTC.

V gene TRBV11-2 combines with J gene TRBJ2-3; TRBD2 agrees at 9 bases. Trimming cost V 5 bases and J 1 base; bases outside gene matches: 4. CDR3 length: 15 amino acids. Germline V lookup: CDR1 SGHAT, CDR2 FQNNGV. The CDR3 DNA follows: TGTGCCAGCAGCCCTAGCGGGGTTCGCACAGATACGCAGTATTTT. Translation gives CASSPSGVRTDTQYF.

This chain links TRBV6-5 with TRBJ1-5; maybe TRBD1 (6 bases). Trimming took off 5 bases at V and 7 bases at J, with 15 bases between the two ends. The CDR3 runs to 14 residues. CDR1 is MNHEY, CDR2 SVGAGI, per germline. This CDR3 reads CASSLRQGWQPQHF. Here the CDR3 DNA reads TGTGCCAGCAGTCTGCGTCAGGGGTGGCAGCCCCAGCATTTT.

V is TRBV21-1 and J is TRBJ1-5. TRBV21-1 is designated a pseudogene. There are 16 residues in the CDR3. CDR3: CASSKGEPAMDQPQHF. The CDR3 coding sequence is TGTGCCAGCAGCAAAGGGGAGCCAGCAATGGATCAGCCCCAGCATTTT.

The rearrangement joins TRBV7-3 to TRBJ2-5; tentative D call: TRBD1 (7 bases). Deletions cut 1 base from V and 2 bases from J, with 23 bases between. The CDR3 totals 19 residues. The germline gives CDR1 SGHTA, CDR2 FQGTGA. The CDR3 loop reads CASSLSGTAFAGPQETQYF. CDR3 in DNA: TGTGCCAGCAGCTTAAGCGGGACAGCCTTTGCGGGACCACAAGAGACCCAGTACTTC.

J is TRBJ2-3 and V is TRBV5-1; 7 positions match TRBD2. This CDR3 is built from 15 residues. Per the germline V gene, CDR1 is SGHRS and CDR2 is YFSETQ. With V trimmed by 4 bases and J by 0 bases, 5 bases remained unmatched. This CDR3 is CASSPGGGSTDTQYF. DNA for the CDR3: TGCGCCAGCAGCCCTGGGGGGGGGAGCACAGATACGCAGTATTTT.

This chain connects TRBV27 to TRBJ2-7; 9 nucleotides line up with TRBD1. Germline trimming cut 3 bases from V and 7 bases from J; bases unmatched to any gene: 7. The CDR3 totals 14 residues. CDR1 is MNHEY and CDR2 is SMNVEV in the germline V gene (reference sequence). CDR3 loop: CASSLSQGAGEQYF. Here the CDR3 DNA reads TGTGCCAGCAGTTTGTCACAGGGGGCTGGTGAGCAGTACTTC.

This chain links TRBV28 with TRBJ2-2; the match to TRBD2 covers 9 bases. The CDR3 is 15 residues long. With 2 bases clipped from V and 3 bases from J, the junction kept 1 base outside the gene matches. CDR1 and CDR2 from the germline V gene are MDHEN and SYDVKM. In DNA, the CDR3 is TGTGCCAGCAGTTTAGCGGGAGGGGACACCGGGGAGCTGTTTTTT. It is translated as CASSLAGGDTGELFF.